Below, 27 T cell receptor beta chains from the same sample are listed, as sequenced in a study of blood T cells in healthy people across ages. The use of a sample-barcoded 5' primer and a J-beta primer mix characterized a second PCR of roughly 7 to 11 cycles. TCRdb re-analysed the 5' RACE reads in MiXCR, keeping a single row per CDR3 protein. The sample yields about 1.7 million distinct CDR3 sequences, 25% to 30% seen once. The sample taken for sequencing was blood. The receptors originated from a woman aged 25 to 45 in good health.

J is TRBJ2-5 and V is TRBV21-1; TRBD1 is taken as the D call from the table, unchecked against the DNA. TRBV21-1 is a recognized pseudogene. There are 14 residues in the CDR3. Here the CDR3 reads CASSCPGAEETQYF. The CDR3 DNA reads as TGTGCCAGCAGCTGTCCGGGGGCAGAGGAGACCCAGTACTTC.

This clonotype appeared a few times. The chain couples TRBV12-3 or TRBV12-4 to TRBJ2-7; D call uncertain. The CDR3 totals 11 residues. V lost 5 bases and J lost 5, with 7 bases in between. CDR3 bases: TGTGCCAGCAGTGTTGTCCACGAGCAGTACTTC. Its protein is CASSVVHEQYF.

The chain uses TRBV20-1 and TRBJ2-1; 10 positions agree with TRBD2. V was pared by 1 base and J by 3 bases, with 9 bases of the junction left unmatched. This CDR3 contains 17 residues. Germline V gene data show CDR1 as DFQATT and CDR2 as SNEGSKA (reference sequence). The chain's CDR3 is CSARVPPSGRSYNEQFF. The CDR3 bases are TGCAGTGCTAGAGTCCCACCTAGCGGGAGAAGCTACAATGAGCAGTTCTTC.

The CDR3 DNA sequence: TGTGCCAGCAGTTTAGGACAGGGCCTCCACTTT. This gives the protein CASSLGQGLHF. The V call is TRBV12-3 or TRBV12-4, the J call TRBJ1-6, with 7 bases aligning to TRBD1. V lost 1 base to trimming and J lost 15 bases; unmatched junction nucleotides: 0. The CDR3 runs 11 residues.

This chain joins TRBV7-2 and TRBJ2-7; the D gene is possibly TRBD2 (7 bases). Trimming shortened V by 1 base and J by 2 bases, and 15 bases separated the two germline ends. Germline CDR1 is SGHTA and CDR2 is FQGNSA. The CDR3 has 16 residues. The CDR3 protein is CASSLGGGAPPYEQYF. The CDR3 DNA follows: TGTGCCAGCAGCTTAGGAGGGGGGGCGCCTCCCTACGAGCAGTACTTC.

This clonotype was seen repeatedly, ten times or more. V is TRBV6-2 or TRBV6-3 and J is TRBJ1-2; 10 nucleotides match TRBD1. V lost 6 bases, J lost 8 bases, and 12 bases stayed unmatched. This CDR3 region has 15 residues. The germline CDR1 and CDR2 sequences are MNHEY and SVGEGT. The CDR3 region is CASRGQGDIGRGYTF. The DNA of the CDR3 is TGTGCCAGCAGAGGACAGGGGGACATCGGTAGAGGCTACACCTTC.

CDR3 sequence reads: CAWSAGGTGNTIYF. CDR3 DNA: TGTGCCTGGAGTGCGGGGGGCACTGGAAACACCATATATTTT. The rearrangement links TRBV30 to TRBJ1-3; D is possibly TRBD1 (6 bases). This CDR3 region has 14 residues. V lost 1 base, J lost 2 bases, and 9 bases lay in between. Germline values: CDR1 GTSNPN, CDR2 SVGIG (reference sequence). The full variable domain, with the rest looked up from reference TRBV30 and TRBJ1-3, is SQTIHQWPATLVQPVGSPLSLECTVEGTSNPNLYWYRQAAGRGLQLLFYSVGIGQISSEVPQNLSASRPQDRQFILSSKKLLLSDSGFYLCAWSAGGTGNTIYFGEGSWLTVV.

This clonotype was observed many times. This may come from a read error, since a much larger clone is one base off. The rearrangement uses TRBV10-3 and TRBJ2-7; no definite D call. Germline V gene lookup returns CDR1 ENHRY and CDR2 SYGVKD. This CDR3 contains 11 residues. V lost 2 bases, J lost 6 bases, and 5 bases lay in between. CDR3 DNA sequence: TGTGCCATCAGTGAGGCCTCCGAGCAGTACTTC. Translation: CAISEASEQYF.

The chain couples TRBV11-2 to TRBJ1-6; no firm D call. CDR3 size: 14 residues. Germline values: CDR1 SGHAT, CDR2 FQNNGV. Deletions cut 2 bases from V and 9 bases from J, with 11 bases between. The CDR3 bases are TGTGCCAGCAGCTTACGGGGTAGTGTTTCACCCCTCCACTTT. Encoded protein: CASSLRGSVSPLHF. The full variable domain, rest sourced from reference TRBV11-2 and TRBJ1-6, is EAGVAQSPRYKIIEKRQSVAFWCNPISGHATLYWYQQILGQGPKLLIQFQNNGVVDDSQLPKDRFSAERLKGVDSTLKIQPAKLEDSAVYLCASSLRGSVSPLHFGNGTRLTVT.

At least ten counts were recorded for this clonotype. This sequence joins TRBV20-1 and TRBJ1-1; 8 bases map to TRBD1. With 2 bases clipped from V and 3 bases from J, the junction kept 8 bases outside the gene matches. The CDR3 is 15 amino acids. The germline gives CDR1 DFQATT, CDR2 SNEGSKA (reference sequence). CDR3 coding DNA: TGCAGTGCTAGATCCCTGGACAGGGACCACACTGAAGCTTTCTTT. This sequence encodes CSARSLDRDHTEAFF.

A word on this clonotype: This clone may be a read error of a much larger clone one base away. The chain employs TRBV24-1 and TRBJ2-7; the match to TRBD1 covers 10 bases. CDR1 and CDR2 from the germline V gene are KGHDR and SFDVKD. The CDR3 has 18 amino acids. V was pared by 8 bases and J by 7 bases, with 22 bases of the junction left unmatched. The CDR3 sequence is CATMKTGGYFFSYNEQYF. As DNA, the CDR3 is TGTGCCACCATGAAGACAGGGGGCTACTTCTTCTCCTACAATGAGCAGTACTTC.

This rearrangement joins TRBV6-5 to TRBJ1-1, with D unresolved. Germline V CDR1 and CDR2: MNHEY, SVGAGI. The CDR3 loop spans 11 amino acids. Trimming stripped 11 bases from V and 5 bases from J, with 12 bases between. CDR3 in DNA: TGTGCCGTTAAGTGGGAAACTGAAGCTTTCTTT. Protein product: CAVKWETEAFF.

The rearrangement links TRBV3-1 to TRBJ2-5; D is unclear. With 0 bases removed from V and 11 bases from J, the gap between germline ends came to 16 bases. Looked up from germline, CDR1 is LGHDT and CDR2 is YNNKEL (reference sequence). There are 14 residues in the CDR3. As DNA, the CDR3 is TGTGCCAGCAGCCAAGAATGGGTCTTCAGTGAGCAGTACTTC. Its protein is CASSQEWVFSEQYF.

This clonotype was seen more than once but under ten times. J is TRBJ2-5 and V is TRBV12-5, with 8 bases aligning to TRBD2. Looked up from germline, CDR1 is LGHNT and CDR2 is FRNRAP. The CDR3 length is 14 residues. V was clipped by 7 bases and J by 5 bases; unmatched bases: 9. CDR3 residues: CASVLGGGQETQYF. For the CDR3, the DNA is TGTGCTAGTGTACTTGGCGGGGGGCAGGAGACCCAGTACTTC.

This clonotype was picked up many times. The J gene is TRBJ1-2, the V gene TRBV29-1; tentatively, D is TRBD1 (6 bases). Germline-derived CDR1 and CDR2 are SQVTM and ANQGSEA. The CDR3 covers 13 residues. V shed 4 bases and J shed 7 bases, with 16 bases lying between them. CDR3 sequence: CSVVRGQGTGYTF. The CDR3 nucleotides are TGCAGCGTTGTCCGGGGTCAGGGGACTGGCTACACCTTC.

This clonotype was found a few times. The V call is TRBV7-6, the J call TRBJ2-5, with D perhaps TRBD1 (6 bases). Trimming pared 1 base from V and 3 bases from J, leaving 9 bases between. The CDR3 has 14 amino acids. Germline CDR1 and CDR2: SGHVS and FNYEAQ. The CDR3 sequence: CASSLDPGEETQYF. In DNA form, the CDR3 reads TGTGCCAGCAGCTTAGATCCAGGGGAAGAGACCCAGTACTTC.

The gene calls are TRBV14 and TRBJ2-1; D might be TRBD1 or TRBD2, each matching 6 bases. Germline values: CDR1 SGHDN, CDR2 FVKESK. Trimming took 4 bases from V and 12 from J, leaving 19 bases between them. The CDR3 sequence is 14 residues long. CDR3 in DNA: TGTGCCAGCAGCCGCCTAGGGGGGTCCGGCGGGCAGTTCTTC. It encodes CASSRLGGSGGQFF.

About this clonotype: This may come from a read error, since a much larger clone is one base off. This chain uses TRBV15 with TRBJ2-5; no definite D call. Deletions cut 4 bases from V and 11 bases from J, with 26 bases between. This CDR3 comprises 16 residues. Germline V gene lookup returns CDR1 LNHNV and CDR2 YYDKDF (reference sequence). The CDR3 region has the DNA TGTGCCACCAGCAACGAACGGAGATCCCCCTACAATGAGCAGTACTTC. Its translation is CATSNERRSPYNEQYF.

The chain recombines TRBV10-3 with TRBJ1-5, with D uncertain. Trimming cost V 3 bases and J 0 bases, with 6 bases left between them. The CDR3 sequence is 14 residues long. Germline V gives CDR1 ENHRY, CDR2 SYGVKD. In nucleotides, the CDR3 is TGTGCCATCAGTGAAGGTGATAGCAATCAGCCCCAGCATTTT. Its translation: CAISEGDSNQPQHF.

On this clonotype: This clone may be a read error of a much larger clone one base away. The genes are TRBV7-9 and TRBJ2-7; D gene ambiguous. The germline gives CDR1 SEHNR, CDR2 FQNEAQ (reference sequence). The CDR3 length is 13 residues. CDR3 DNA sequence: TGTGCCAGCACCCACCAGCTCAGCTACGAGCGGTACTTC. Protein sequence: CASTHQLSYERYF.

The chain couples TRBV12-5 to TRBJ2-1, with 15 bases lining up with TRBD2. The germline V gene encodes CDR1 LGHNT and CDR2 FRNRAP. This CDR3 contains 16 residues. The junction had 1 base not matched to a gene; V was cut back by 1 base and J by 6 bases. The DNA of the CDR3 is TGTGCTAGTGGTTTGGGGACTAGCGGGAGGGCCAATGAGCAGTTCTTC. Translation gives CASGLGTSGRANEQFF. The full variable domain, with the rest looked up from reference TRBV12-5 and TRBJ2-1, is DARVTQTPRHKVTEMGQEVTMRCQPILGHNTVFWYRQTMMQGLELLAYFRNRAPLDDSGMPKDRFSAEMPDATLATLKIQPSEPRDSAVYFCASGLGTSGRANEQFFGPGTRLTVL.

There are a few counts of this clonotype. The CDR3 coding sequence is TGTGCCAGCAGCGTAGTTGGTAGCGGGGGCCTGGGTGAGCAGTTCTTC. Protein sequence: CASSVVGSGGLGEQFF. The chain recombines TRBV9 with TRBJ2-1, with TRBD2 identical over 9 bases. Germline loops: CDR1 SGDLS, CDR2 YYNGEE. The junction had 10 bases not matched to a gene; V was cut back by 0 bases and J by 9 bases. This CDR3 contains 16 residues.

This clonotype was detected ten times or more. The J gene is TRBJ1-2, the V gene TRBV29-1; no clear D. V gave up 7 bases and J gave up 8 bases, with 14 bases separating them. CDR1 is SQVTM and CDR2 is ANQGSEA in the germline V gene. This CDR3 spans 11 amino acids. CDR3 DNA: TGCAGCGAACTCTCCCTTGGGGGCTACACCTTC. This codes for CSELSLGGYTF.

This clonotype occurred a few times. This may arise from a read error, as a much more abundant clone is one base away. This chain links TRBV20-1 with TRBJ2-5; TRBD2 might be the D (5 bases). The germline V gene encodes CDR1 DFQATT and CDR2 SNEGSKA (reference sequence). Trimming took off 4 bases at V and 2 bases at J, with 17 bases between the two ends. This CDR3 region has 15 residues. The CDR3 nucleotides read TGCAGTGCTAAAGCTCAGGCTAGCCCACAAGAGACCCAGTACTTC. It specifies CSAKAQASPQETQYF.

A few counts support this clonotype. The rearrangement joins TRBV7-2 to TRBJ1-2; the D gene is possibly TRBD1 (6 bases). CDR1 and CDR2 (germline): SGHTA, FQGNSA. The CDR3 runs 14 residues. V gave up 4 bases and J gave up 6 bases, with 15 bases separating them. CDR3 sequence reads: CASSSLGAGDGYTF. In nucleotides, the CDR3 is TGTGCCAGCAGCTCCCTGGGGGCGGGGGATGGCTACACCTTC.

This chain uses TRBV18 with TRBJ2-4, with no clear D. The last part of the DNA fits TRBJ2-7 better; the J call may be wrong. This CDR3 spans 14 amino acids. Germline CDR1 and CDR2: KGHSH and LQKENI. In DNA, the CDR3 is TGTGCCAGCTCACCACCGGTCACTCGGGTCGAGCAGTACTTC. Its translation: CASSPPVTRVEQYF.

V is TRBV5-1 and J is TRBJ2-7; D is unresolved. The CDR3 contains 15 residues. Germline lookup yields CDR1 SGHRS and CDR2 YFSETQ. V lost 0 bases to trimming and J lost 6 bases, with 16 bases between them. The CDR3 coding sequence is TGCGCCAGCAGCTTGGAATCCAGCCCGACCGGCGAGCAGTACTTC. Translated, it gives CASSLESSPTGEQYF.